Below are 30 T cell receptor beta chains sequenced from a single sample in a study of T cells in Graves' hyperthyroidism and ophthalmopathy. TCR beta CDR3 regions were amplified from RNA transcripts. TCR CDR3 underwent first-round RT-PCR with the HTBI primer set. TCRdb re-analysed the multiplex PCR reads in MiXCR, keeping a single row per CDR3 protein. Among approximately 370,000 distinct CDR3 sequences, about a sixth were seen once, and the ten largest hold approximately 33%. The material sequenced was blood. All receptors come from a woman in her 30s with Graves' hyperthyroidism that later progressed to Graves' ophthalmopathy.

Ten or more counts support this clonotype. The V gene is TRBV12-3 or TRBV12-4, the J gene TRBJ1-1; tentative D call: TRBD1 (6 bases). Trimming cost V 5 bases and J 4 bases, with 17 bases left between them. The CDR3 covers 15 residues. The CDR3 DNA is TGTGCCAGCAGTCTAGACAGGCCCCAATCCACTGAAGCTTTCTTT. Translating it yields CASSLDRPQSTEAFF.

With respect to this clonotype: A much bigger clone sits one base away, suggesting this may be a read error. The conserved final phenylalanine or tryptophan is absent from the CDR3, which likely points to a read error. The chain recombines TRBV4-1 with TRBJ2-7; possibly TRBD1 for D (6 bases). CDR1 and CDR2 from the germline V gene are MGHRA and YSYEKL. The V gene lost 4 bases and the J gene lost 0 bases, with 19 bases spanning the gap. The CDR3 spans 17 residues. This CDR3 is CASSLLDSRSSSYEQYS. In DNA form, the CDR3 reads TGCGCCAGCAGCCTTTTGGACAGCCGAAGCTCCTCCTACGAGCAGTACTCC.

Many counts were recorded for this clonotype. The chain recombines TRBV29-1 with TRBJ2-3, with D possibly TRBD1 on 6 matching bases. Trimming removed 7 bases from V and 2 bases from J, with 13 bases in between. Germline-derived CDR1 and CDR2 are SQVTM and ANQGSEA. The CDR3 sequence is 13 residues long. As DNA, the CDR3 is TGCAGCGCCTACAGGGCGAACACAGATACGCAGTATTTT. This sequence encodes CSAYRANTDTQYF.

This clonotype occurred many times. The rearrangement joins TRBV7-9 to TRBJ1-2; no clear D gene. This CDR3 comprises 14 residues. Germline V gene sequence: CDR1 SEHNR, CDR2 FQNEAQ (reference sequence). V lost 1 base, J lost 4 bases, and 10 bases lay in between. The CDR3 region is CASSLDAAFYGYTF. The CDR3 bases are TGTGCCAGCAGCTTAGACGCAGCCTTCTATGGCTACACCTTC. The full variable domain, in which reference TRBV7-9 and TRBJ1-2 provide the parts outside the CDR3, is DTGVSQNPRHKITKRGQNVTFRCDPISEHNRLYWYRQTLGQGPEFLTYFQNEAQLEKSRLLSDRFSAERPKGSFSTLEIQRTEQGDSAMYLCASSLDAAFYGYTFGSGTRLTVV.

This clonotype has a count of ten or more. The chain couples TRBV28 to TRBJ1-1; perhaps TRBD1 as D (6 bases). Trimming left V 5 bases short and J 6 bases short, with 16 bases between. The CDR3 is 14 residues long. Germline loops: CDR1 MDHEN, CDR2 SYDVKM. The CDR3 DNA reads TGTGCCAGCAGTCTAACGGGAAACAGGGCTGAAGCTTTCTTT. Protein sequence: CASSLTGNRAEAFF.

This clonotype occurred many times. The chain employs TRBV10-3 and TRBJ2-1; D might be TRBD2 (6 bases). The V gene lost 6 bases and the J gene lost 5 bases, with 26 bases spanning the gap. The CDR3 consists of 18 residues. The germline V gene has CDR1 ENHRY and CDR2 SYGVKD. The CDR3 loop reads CAISAPQAQLALHNEQFF. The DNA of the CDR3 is TGTGCCATCAGCGCCCCACAGGCCCAGCTAGCGCTTCACAATGAGCAGTTCTTC.

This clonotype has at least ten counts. The CDR3 is CAISATGQLVEASEQFF. In DNA, the CDR3 is TGTGCCATCAGTGCCACGGGACAGTTGGTCGAAGCAAGTGAGCAGTTCTTC. The chain joins TRBV10-3 to TRBJ2-1, with 7 bases lining up with TRBD1. V lost 4 bases, J lost 9 bases, and 18 bases stayed unmatched. This CDR3 has 17 amino acids. Germline V lookup: CDR1 ENHRY, CDR2 SYGVKD.

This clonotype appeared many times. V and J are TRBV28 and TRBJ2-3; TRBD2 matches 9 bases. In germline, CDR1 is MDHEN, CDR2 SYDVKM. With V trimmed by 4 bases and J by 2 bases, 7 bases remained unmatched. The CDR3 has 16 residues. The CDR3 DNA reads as TGTGCCAGCAGTTCCCGGACTAGCGCGAACACAGATACGCAGTATTTT. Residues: CASSSRTSANTDTQYF.

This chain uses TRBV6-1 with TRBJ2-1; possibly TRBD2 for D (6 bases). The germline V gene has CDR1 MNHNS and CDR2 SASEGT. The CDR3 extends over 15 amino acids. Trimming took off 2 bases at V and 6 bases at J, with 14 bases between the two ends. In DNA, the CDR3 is TGTGCCAGCAGTGAACTCCGGGACTCCGTCAATGAGCAGTTCTTC. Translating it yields CASSELRDSVNEQFF.

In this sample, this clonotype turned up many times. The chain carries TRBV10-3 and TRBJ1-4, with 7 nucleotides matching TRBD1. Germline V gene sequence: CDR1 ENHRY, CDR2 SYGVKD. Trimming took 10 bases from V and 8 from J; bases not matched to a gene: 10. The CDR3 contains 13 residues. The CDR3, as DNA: TGTGCCACTAAGACAGGGTCGGCGGAAAAACTGTTTTTT. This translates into CATKTGSAEKLFF.

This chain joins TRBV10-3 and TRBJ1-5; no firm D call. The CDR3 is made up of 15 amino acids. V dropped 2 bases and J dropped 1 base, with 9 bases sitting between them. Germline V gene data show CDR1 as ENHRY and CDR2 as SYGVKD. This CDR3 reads CAISEPTGSNQPQHF. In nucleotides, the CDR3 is TGTGCCATCAGTGAGCCGACGGGCAGCAATCAGCCCCAGCATTTT.

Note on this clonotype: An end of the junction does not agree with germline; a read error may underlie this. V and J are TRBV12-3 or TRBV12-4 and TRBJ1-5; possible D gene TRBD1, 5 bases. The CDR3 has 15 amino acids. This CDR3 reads CASSLSRGDNQLQHF. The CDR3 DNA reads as TGTGCCAGCAGTTTATCTAGGGGCGACAATCAGCTCCAGCATTTT.

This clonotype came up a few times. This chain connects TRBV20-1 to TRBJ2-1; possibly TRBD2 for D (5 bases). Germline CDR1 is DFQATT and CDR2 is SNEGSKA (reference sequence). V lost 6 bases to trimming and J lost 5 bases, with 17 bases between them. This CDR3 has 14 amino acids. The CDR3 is CSASEGRYHNEQFF. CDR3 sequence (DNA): TGCAGTGCCTCCGAGGGAAGGTACCACAATGAGCAGTTCTTC.

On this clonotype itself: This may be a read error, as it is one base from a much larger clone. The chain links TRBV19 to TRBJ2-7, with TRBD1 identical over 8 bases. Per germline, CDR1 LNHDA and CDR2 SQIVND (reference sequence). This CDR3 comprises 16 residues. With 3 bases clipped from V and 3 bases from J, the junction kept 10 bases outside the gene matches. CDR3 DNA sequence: TGTGCCAGTAGTATGAGACAGGGGTCACCTCACTACGAGCAGTACTTC. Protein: CASSMRQGSPHYEQYF.

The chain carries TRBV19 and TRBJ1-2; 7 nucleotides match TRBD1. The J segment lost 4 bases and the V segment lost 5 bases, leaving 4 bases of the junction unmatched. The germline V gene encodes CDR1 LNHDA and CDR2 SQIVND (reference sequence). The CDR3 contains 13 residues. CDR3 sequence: CASSRDRVYGYTF. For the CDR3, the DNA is TGTGCCAGTAGTCGTGACAGGGTCTATGGCTACACCTTC.

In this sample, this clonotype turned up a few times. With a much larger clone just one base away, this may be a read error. The CDR3 region is CASGLEGLAPTLLIEQFF. For the CDR3, the DNA is TGTGCCAGCGGACTCGAGGGACTAGCCCCAACCCTGTTGATTGAGCAGTTCTTC. This chain uses TRBV2 with TRBJ2-1; 9 nucleotides align to TRBD2. Trimming removed 8 bases from V and 9 bases from J; junction bases left unmatched: 23. The CDR3 contains 18 residues. CDR1 is SNHLY, CDR2 FYNNEI, per germline.

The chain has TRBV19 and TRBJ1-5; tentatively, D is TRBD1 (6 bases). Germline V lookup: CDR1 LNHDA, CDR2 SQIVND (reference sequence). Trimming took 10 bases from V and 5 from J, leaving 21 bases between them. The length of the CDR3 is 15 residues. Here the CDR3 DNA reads TGTGCCACCCGGGAGGGGGGATTTTCGTATCAGCCCCAGCATTTT. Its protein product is CATREGGFSYQPQHF.

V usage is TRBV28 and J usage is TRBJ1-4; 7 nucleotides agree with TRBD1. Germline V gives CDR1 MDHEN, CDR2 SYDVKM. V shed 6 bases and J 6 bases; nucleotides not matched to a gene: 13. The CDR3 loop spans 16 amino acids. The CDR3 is CASRIPAGQADEKLFF. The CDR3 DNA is TGTGCCAGCAGGATCCCGGCCGGACAGGCTGATGAAAAACTGTTTTTT.

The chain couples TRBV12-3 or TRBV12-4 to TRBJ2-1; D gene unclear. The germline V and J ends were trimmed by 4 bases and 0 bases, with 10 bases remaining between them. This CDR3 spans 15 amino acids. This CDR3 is CASSSYPYSYNEQFF. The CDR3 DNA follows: TGTGCCAGCAGTTCGTACCCTTACTCCTACAATGAGCAGTTCTTC.

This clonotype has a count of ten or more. The CDR3 DNA reads as TGTGCCACCAGTGATTCGCGGGGACAGGGTCGAGAGACCCAGTACTTC. As protein: CATSDSRGQGRETQYF. The chain couples TRBV24-1 to TRBJ2-5; 9 bases agree with TRBD1. The V and J ends lost 2 bases and 4 bases, in that order; junction bases with no gene match: 7. There are 16 residues in the CDR3. The germline V gene encodes CDR1 KGHDR and CDR2 SFDVKD.

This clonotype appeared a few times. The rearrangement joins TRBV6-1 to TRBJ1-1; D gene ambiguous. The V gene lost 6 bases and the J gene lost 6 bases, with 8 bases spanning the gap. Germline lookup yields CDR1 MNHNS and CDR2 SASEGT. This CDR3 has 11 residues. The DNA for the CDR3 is TGTGCCAGCAGGGCACGGGCTGAAGCTTTCTTT. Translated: CASRARAEAFF.

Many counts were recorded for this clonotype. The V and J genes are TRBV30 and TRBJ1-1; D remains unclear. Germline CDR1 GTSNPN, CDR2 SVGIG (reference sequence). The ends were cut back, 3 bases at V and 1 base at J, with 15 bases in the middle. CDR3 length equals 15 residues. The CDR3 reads CAWSSTQTANTEAFF. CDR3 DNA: TGTGCCTGGAGCTCGACCCAGACGGCGAACACTGAAGCTTTCTTT.

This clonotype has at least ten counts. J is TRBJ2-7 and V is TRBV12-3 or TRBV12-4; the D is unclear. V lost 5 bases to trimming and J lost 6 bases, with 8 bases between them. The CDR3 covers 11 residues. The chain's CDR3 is CASSLTREQYF. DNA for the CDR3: TGTGCCAGCAGTCTGACTCGCGAGCAGTACTTC.

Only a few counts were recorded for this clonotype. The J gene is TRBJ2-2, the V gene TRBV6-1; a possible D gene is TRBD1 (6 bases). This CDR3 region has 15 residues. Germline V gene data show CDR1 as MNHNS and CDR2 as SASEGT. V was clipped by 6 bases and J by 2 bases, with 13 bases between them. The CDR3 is CASRLRGANTGELFF. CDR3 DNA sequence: TGTGCCAGCAGACTCAGGGGCGCTAACACCGGGGAGCTGTTTTTT.

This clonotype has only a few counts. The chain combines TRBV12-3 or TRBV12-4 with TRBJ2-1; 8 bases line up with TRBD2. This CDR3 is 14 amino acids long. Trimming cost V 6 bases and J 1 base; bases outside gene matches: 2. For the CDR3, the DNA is TGTGCCAGCAGGATAGCGGGGTCCTACAATGAGCAGTTCTTC. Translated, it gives CASRIAGSYNEQFF.

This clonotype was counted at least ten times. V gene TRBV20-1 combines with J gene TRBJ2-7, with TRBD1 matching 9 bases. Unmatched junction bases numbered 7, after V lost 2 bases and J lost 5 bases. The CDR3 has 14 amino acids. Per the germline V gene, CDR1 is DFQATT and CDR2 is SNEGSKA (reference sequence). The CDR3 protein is CSARSTGGLDEQYF. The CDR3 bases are TGCAGTGCTAGATCAACAGGGGGCCTCGACGAGCAGTACTTC.

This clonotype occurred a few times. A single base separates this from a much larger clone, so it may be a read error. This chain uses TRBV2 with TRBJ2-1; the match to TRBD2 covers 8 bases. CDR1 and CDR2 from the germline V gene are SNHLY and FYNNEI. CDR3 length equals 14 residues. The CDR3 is CASTQRGNYNEQVF. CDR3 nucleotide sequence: TGTGCCAGCACACAGCGGGGGAACTACAATGAGCAGGTCTTC.

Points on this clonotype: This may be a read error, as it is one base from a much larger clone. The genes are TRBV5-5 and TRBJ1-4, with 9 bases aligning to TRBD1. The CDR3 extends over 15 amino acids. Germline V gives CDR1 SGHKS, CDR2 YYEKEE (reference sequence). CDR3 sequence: CASSLGGQGGENLFF. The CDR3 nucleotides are TGTGCCAGCAGCTTAGGGGGACAGGGCGGGGAAAACCTGTTTTTT.

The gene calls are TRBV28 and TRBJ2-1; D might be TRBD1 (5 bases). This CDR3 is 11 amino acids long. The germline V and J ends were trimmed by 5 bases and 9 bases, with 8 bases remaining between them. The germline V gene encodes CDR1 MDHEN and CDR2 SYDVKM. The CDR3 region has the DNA TGTGCCAGCAGTATAAGGGGTGAGCAGTTCTTC. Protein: CASSIRGEQFF.

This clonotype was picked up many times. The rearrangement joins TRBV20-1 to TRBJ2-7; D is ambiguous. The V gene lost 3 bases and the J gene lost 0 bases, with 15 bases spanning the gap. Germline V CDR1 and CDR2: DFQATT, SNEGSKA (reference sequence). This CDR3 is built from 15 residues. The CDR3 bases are TGCAGTGCTAGTTTCAGTAGAAAGACCTCCTACGAGCAGTACTTC. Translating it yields CSASFSRKTSYEQYF.